These T cell receptor beta chains were read from a single sample in a study of long-term antiretroviral therapy in people with HIV. Some clones are missing from TCRdb's copy, which holds only in-frame ones; the method was immunoSEQ multiplex PCR. The table shows about 21,000 clones, with approximately 90% occurring only once. The material was unsorted PBMCs, obtained 2.3 years after starting antiretroviral therapy. The receptors derive from a man in his sixties with HIV. Both conserved end residues are part of each CDR3. The D gene is left open where the match is weak. Expanded clones get a size class; other rows say once, few or many, or leave the size out.

J: TRBJ2-3
D: TRBD2
size: .
V: TRBV2
CDR3: CAMRTSGGATDTQYF
DNA: TGTGCCATGCGCACTAGCGGGGGGGCCACAGATACGCAGTATTTT

J: TRBJ1-5
D: .
size: .
V: TRBV28
CDR3: CASSYVRGTNQPQHF
DNA: TGTGCCAGCAGTTACGTAAGGGGAACAAATCAGCCCCAGCATTTT

J: TRBJ1-4
D: .
size: .
V: TRBV6-5
CDR3: CASSYFGAGEKLFF
DNA: TGTGCCAGCAGTTACTTCGGGGCGGGGGAAAAACTGTTTTTT

J: TRBJ2-1
D: .
size: .
V: TRBV9
CDR3: CASSVVGASNEQFF
DNA: TGTGCCAGCAGCGTAGTCGGAGCGTCCAATGAGCAGTTCTTC

J: TRBJ2-2
D: TRBD1
size: .
V: TRBV14
CDR3: CASSHPGRGSVSGTGELFF
DNA: TGTGCCAGCAGCCACCCTGGCAGGGGGTCGGTTTCGGGCACCGGGGAGCTGTTTTTT

J: TRBJ1-1
D: .
size: once
V: TRBV18
CDR3: CASSPSGGNTEAFF
DNA: TGTGCCAGCTCACCGTCGGGAGGGAACACTGAAGCTTTCTTT

J: TRBJ2-3
D: .
size: .
V: TRBV5-1
CDR3: CASSAGPGLGTDTQYF
DNA: TGCGCCAGCAGCGCCGGACCGGGACTGGGCACAGATACGCAGTATTTT

J: TRBJ1-6
D: .
size: .
V: TRBV2
CDR3: CASTLNSPLHF
DNA: TGTGCCAGCACTCTAAATTCACCCCTCCACTTT

J: TRBJ2-1
D: .
size: .
V: TRBV6-5
CDR3: CASRMQNEQFF
DNA: TGTGCCAGCAGAATGCAGAATGAGCAGTTCTTC

J: TRBJ1-2
D: .
size: .
V: TRBV10-3
CDR3: CAISQISGYTF
DNA: TGTGCCATCAGCCAGATTTCGGGCTACACCTTC